Listed below are T cell receptor beta chains from one sample, sequenced in a study of blood T cell repertoires in COVID-19. Clones were read by immunoSEQ multiplex PCR, and TCRdb kept only the in-frame ones, dropping some. The sample yields about 16,000 clones, 70% to 90% seen once. Sequencing used peripheral blood. The receptor set was obtained from a human donor in a cohort sampled during active COVID-19. Each CDR3 is given with its conserved first and last residue. Fields, in order: clone size, V gene, J gene, D gene, CDR3 DNA, CDR3 protein. D genes are given only for firm matches. Clone size is shown for a subset of rows, as once, few, many or a class of expanded clone.

size: NA
V: TRBV5-6
J: TRBJ2-5
D: TRBD2
DNA: TGTGCCAGCAGCCGACTAATGGTAGCGGGAGGACGGGAGACCCAGTACTTC
CDR3: CASSRLMVAGGRETQYF

size: NA
V: TRBV12-3/TRBV12-4
J: TRBJ2-1
D: NA
DNA: TGTGCCAGCAGTTTAGCAGGGGGCAATGAGCAGTTCTTC
CDR3: CASSLAGGNEQFF

size: once
V: TRBV27
J: TRBJ2-7
D: TRBD2
DNA: TGTGCCAGCAGTATTAGGCGGTCGGCTAGCGGGAGTTACGAGCAGTACTTC
CDR3: CASSIRRSASGSYEQYF

size: medium-sized
V: TRBV4-2
J: TRBJ2-1
D: NA
DNA: TGTGCCAGCAGCCAAGGCGGAGACTCCTACAATGAGCAGTTCTTC
CDR3: CASSQGGDSYNEQFF

size: NA
V: TRBV28
J: TRBJ2-3
D: NA
DNA: TGTGCCAGCAGTTTAGGACAGACTTTGGGGGATACGCAGTATTTT
CDR3: CASSLGQTLGDTQYF

size: NA
V: TRBV10-3
J: TRBJ1-1
D: NA
DNA: TGTGCCATCAGTGATAACAGCAAGAACACTGAAGCTTTCTTT
CDR3: CAISDNSKNTEAFF

size: NA
V: TRBV5-6
J: TRBJ2-2
D: NA
DNA: TGTGCCAGCAGCTTCGACAACGGAAACACCGGGGAGCTGTTTTTT
CDR3: CASSFDNGNTGELFF

size: NA
V: TRBV28
J: TRBJ2-7
D: TRBD2
DNA: TGTGCCAGCAGTTCCCGGAGGGGACTAGTTAACTACGAGCAGTACTTC
CDR3: CASSSRRGLVNYEQYF

size: NA
V: TRBV28
J: TRBJ1-2
D: NA
DNA: TGTGCCAGCAGTTTACAGGTCAGGGATAGGCATTTCTACACCTTC
CDR3: CASSLQVRDRHFYTF

size: NA
V: TRBV3-1/TRBV3-2
J: TRBJ1-2
D: TRBD1
DNA: TGTGCCAGCAGCCAGCAGGGGGTCGGTTATGGCTACACCTTC
CDR3: CASSQQGVGYGYTF

size: NA
V: TRBV27
J: TRBJ2-1
D: TRBD2
DNA: TGTGCCAGCAGTCTAAGCGGGAGCGGTTGGAATGAGCAGTTCTTC
CDR3: CASSLSGSGWNEQFF

size: NA
V: TRBV2
J: TRBJ1-5
D: NA
DNA: TGTGCCAGCAGTGAGGGCAGAAGGTCTCAGCCCCAGCATTTT
CDR3: CASSEGRRSQPQHF

size: NA
V: TRBV2
J: TRBJ2-7
D: TRBD1
DNA: TGTGCCAGCAGTGCAAAGGGACAGGGAGGCGAGCAGTACTTC
CDR3: CASSAKGQGGEQYF

size: NA
V: TRBV19
J: TRBJ2-5
D: NA
DNA: TGTGCCAGTAGTATGGACCAACCGGGGGCCCAGTACTTC
CDR3: CASSMDQPGAQYF

size: few
V: TRBV7-9
J: TRBJ1-4
D: TRBD1
DNA: TGTGCCAGCAGCGACGACAGGGTCACTAATGAAAAACTGTTTTTT
CDR3: CASSDDRVTNEKLFF

size: NA
V: TRBV6-5
J: TRBJ2-3
D: NA
DNA: TGTGCCAGCGCCCCTAGCGCTTTCACAGATACGCAGTATTTT
CDR3: CASAPSAFTDTQYF

size: NA
V: TRBV10-3
J: TRBJ2-5
D: TRBD1
DNA: TGTGCCATCCGCCGGGACAGCGAAGAGACCCAGTACTTC
CDR3: CAIRRDSEETQYF

size: few
V: TRBV19
J: TRBJ1-2
D: TRBD1
DNA: TGTGCCAGTAGTCCCCGGGACAGGTCTGGCTACACCTTC
CDR3: CASSPRDRSGYTF

size: NA
V: TRBV6-5
J: TRBJ1-2
D: TRBD1
DNA: TGTGCCAGCACAGAACTCCTGACAGGGCGAGGTGGCTACACCTTC
CDR3: CASTELLTGRGGYTF

size: NA
V: TRBV30
J: TRBJ2-1
D: TRBD1
DNA: TGTGCCTGGACATTGGGACAGCCCTACAATGAGCAGTTCTTC
CDR3: CAWTLGQPYNEQFF

size: once
V: TRBV27
J: TRBJ2-3
D: TRBD2
DNA: TGTGCCAGCTACTCGGGACTAGCGGGGTTTAGCACAGATACGCAGTATTTT
CDR3: CASYSGLAGFSTDTQYF

size: NA
V: TRBV9
J: TRBJ2-7
D: NA
DNA: TGTGCCAGCAGCGTAGCCCCGGGGGGCGGCTACGAGCAGTACTTC
CDR3: CASSVAPGGGYEQYF

size: NA
V: TRBV10-1
J: TRBJ2-5
D: NA
DNA: TGCGGAGGACAGAAACAAGAGACCCAGTACTTC
CDR3: CGGQKQETQYF

size: NA
V: TRBV5-1
J: TRBJ2-5
D: NA
DNA: TGCGCCAGCAGCTTGGGCGCGCTCCAAGAGACCCAGTACTTC
CDR3: CASSLGALQETQYF

size: NA
V: TRBV18
J: TRBJ2-1
D: TRBD1
DNA: TGTGCCAGCTCTAAGGACAGGGGGTCCTACAATGAGCAGTTCTTC
CDR3: CASSKDRGSYNEQFF

size: NA
V: TRBV28
J: TRBJ2-6
D: NA
DNA: TGTGCCAGCAGTCCCCCGGGCTCTGGGGCCAACGTCCTGACTTTC
CDR3: CASSPPGSGANVLTF

size: NA
V: TRBV29-1
J: TRBJ2-5
D: NA
DNA: TGCAGCGTTGGGGCAGCCTCCCAAGAGACCCAGTACTTC
CDR3: CSVGAASQETQYF

size: NA
V: TRBV5-5
J: TRBJ2-7
D: NA
DNA: TGTGCCAGCAGCTTGGGACTTCTAACCTACGAGCAGTACTTC
CDR3: CASSLGLLTYEQYF

size: NA
V: TRBV12-3/TRBV12-4
J: TRBJ2-7
D: NA
DNA: TGTGCCAGCAGTTCGGACAGTTCCTACGAGCAGTACTTC
CDR3: CASSSDSSYEQYF

size: NA
V: TRBV29-1
J: TRBJ2-2
D: NA
DNA: TGCAGCGTTCGCGGGACCGCGACCGGGGAGCTGTTTTTT
CDR3: CSVRGTATGELFF

size: NA
V: TRBV30
J: TRBJ1-6
D: NA
DNA: TGTGCCTGGAGTGTACAGGGATATTCACCCCTCCACTTT
CDR3: CAWSVQGYSPLHF

size: NA
V: TRBV14
J: TRBJ2-1
D: NA
DNA: TGTGCCAGCAGCCCTATAAGGACTATGCCCCGCGGTGAGCAGTTCTTC
CDR3: CASSPIRTMPRGEQFF

size: NA
V: TRBV6-5
J: TRBJ2-5
D: NA
DNA: TGTGCCAGCAGTTACAACCCCGGGACTCCTAAAGAGACCCAGTACTTC
CDR3: CASSYNPGTPKETQYF

size: NA
V: TRBV10-3
J: TRBJ2-7
D: NA
DNA: TGTGCCATCAGTGAGTCAGGTGGAGGAGGACTCTACGAGCAGTACTTC
CDR3: CAISESGGGGLYEQYF

size: NA
V: TRBV5-6
J: TRBJ2-2
D: NA
DNA: TGTGCCAGCAGCTTGGGACAGGTCCGGACCGGGGAGCTGTTTTTT
CDR3: CASSLGQVRTGELFF

size: NA
V: TRBV2
J: TRBJ2-7
D: NA
DNA: TGTGCCGGAAAGTTCTCCGGAGGTAGCGAGCAGTACTTC
CDR3: CAGKFSGGSEQYF

size: NA
V: TRBV5-1
J: TRBJ1-3
D: NA
DNA: TGCGCCAGCCGACCATCTTCGGGCTCTGGAAACACCATATATTTT
CDR3: CASRPSSGSGNTIYF

size: NA
V: TRBV20-1
J: TRBJ2-3
D: TRBD1
DNA: TGCAGTGCTAGTTTAGGGACAGGGACAGATACGCAGTATTTT
CDR3: CSASLGTGTDTQYF

size: once
V: TRBV24-1
J: TRBJ2-4
D: TRBD2
DNA: TGTGCCACCAGTGATCCCCGGGGAGGGCAGGACATTCAGTACTTC
CDR3: CATSDPRGGQDIQYF